Below, 21 T cell receptor beta chains from the same sample are listed, as sequenced in a study of T-cell reconstitution after alpha-beta-depleted transplantation in children. During its preparation, the TCRbeta library received unique molecular identifiers. TCRdb redid the calling of the PCR reads with MiXCR, one entry per CDR3 protein. The data hold about 470,000 distinct CDR3 sequences, with 43% observed a single time. Specimen: PBMCs, collected before TCRalphabeta/CD19-depleted stem cell transplant. These receptor sequences come from a girl aged 2 to 9 with aplastic anemia, due to receive a stem cell transplant.

Comments on this clonotype: At one end the junction does not follow the germline gene, possibly because of a read error. The chain uses TRBV28 and TRBJ1-1; TRBD1 is a possible D gene (6 bases). From germline, CDR1 is MDHEN and CDR2 SYDVKM. CDR3 length equals 12 residues. CDR3 protein: CASSPVNREALF. The DNA for the CDR3 is TGTGCCAGCAGTCCCGTGAACAGGGAAGCTCTCTTT.

Concerning this clonotype: The junction departs from germline at one end; a sequencing error may be responsible. V usage is TRBV11-2 and J usage is TRBJ2-5, with 10 bases fitting TRBD2. Looked up from germline, CDR1 is SGHAT and CDR2 is FQNNGV. The CDR3 consists of 15 residues. This CDR3 reads CSSSLSLAGDGTQYF. The CDR3 DNA is TGTTCCAGCAGCCTAAGTCTAGCGGGGGACGGGACCCAGTACTTC. The entire variable domain, with the rest obtained from reference TRBV11-2 and TRBJ2-5, is as follows: EAGVAQSPRYKIIEKRQSVAFWCNPISGHATLYWYQQILGQGPKLLIQFQNNGVVDDSQLPKDRFSAERLKGVDSTLKIQPAKLEDSAVYLCSSSLSLAGDGTQYFGPGTRLLVL.

This rearrangement joins TRBV20-1 to TRBJ2-1; 11 bases map to TRBD2. Germline CDR1 DFQATT, CDR2 SNEGSKA (reference sequence). The CDR3 covers 16 residues. V was pared by 0 bases and J by 7 bases, with 8 bases of the junction left unmatched. CDR3 in DNA: TGCAGTGCTAGAGATCCCACTAGCGGGAGTAGAAATGAGCAGTTCTTC. Encoded protein: CSARDPTSGSRNEQFF.

The V call is TRBV27, the J call TRBJ1-1; D uncertain. V lost 5 bases, J lost 3 bases, and 10 bases lay in between. This CDR3 contains 13 residues. Germline V gene data show CDR1 as MNHEY and CDR2 as SMNVEV (reference sequence). CDR3 sequence: CASSIAGYTEAFF. CDR3 DNA: TGTGCCAGCAGTATTGCCGGCTACACTGAAGCTTTCTTT.

Only one count was recorded for this clonotype. The chain uses TRBV30 and TRBJ1-1; tentative D call: TRBD1 (5 bases). CDR3 length: 13 amino acids. CDR1 and CDR2 (germline): GTSNPN, SVGIG (reference sequence). The V end was cut by 4 bases, the J end by 5 bases, with 14 bases between. The CDR3 nucleotides are TGTGCCTGGATCTCGACAGCCTATACTGAAGCTTTCTTT. This sequence encodes CAWISTAYTEAFF.

This clonotype occurred many times. The chain has TRBV20-1 and TRBJ2-7, with 10 bases aligning to TRBD2. V lost 2 bases, J lost 6 bases, and 7 bases stayed unmatched. Germline assignment: CDR1 DFQATT and CDR2 SNEGSKA (reference sequence). The CDR3 length is 14 residues. This CDR3 is CSARQLAGPLEQYF. Written as DNA, the CDR3 is TGCAGTGCTAGACAACTAGCGGGACCCCTCGAGCAGTACTTC.

This clonotype was detected ten times or more. The chain employs TRBV7-3 and TRBJ1-1; tentatively, D is TRBD1 (5 bases). The CDR3 is 13 amino acids. Per the germline V gene, CDR1 is SGHTA and CDR2 is FQGTGA. The ends were cut back, 5 bases at V and 1 base at J, with 8 bases in the middle. This chain's CDR3 is CASSAGQNTEAFF. CDR3 in DNA: TGTGCCAGCAGCGCCGGACAGAACACTGAAGCTTTCTTT. Full variable domain (missing parts from reference TRBV7-3 and TRBJ1-1): GAGVSQTPSNKVTEKGKYVELRCDPISGHTALYWYRQSLGQGPEFLIYFQGTGAADDSGLPNDRFFAVRPEGSVSTLKIQRTERGDSAVYLCASSAGQNTEAFFGQGTRLTVV.

This chain uses TRBV20-1 with TRBJ2-4; 8 nucleotides line up with TRBD2. Germline assignment: CDR1 DFQATT and CDR2 SNEGSKA (reference sequence). Trimming cost V 5 bases and J 5 bases; bases outside gene matches: 5. The CDR3 contains 13 residues. The CDR3 is CSAGRGRQNIQYF. The DNA of the CDR3 is TGCAGTGCTGGGCGCGGGAGGCAAAACATTCAGTACTTC.

The J gene is TRBJ1-1, the V gene TRBV10-3; the match to TRBD1 covers 8 bases. V trimming: 4 bases; J trimming: 8 bases; junction bases outside the gene matches: 0. Looked up from germline, CDR1 is ENHRY and CDR2 is SYGVKD. The CDR3 sequence is 11 residues long. This CDR3 is CAISGTGEAFF. CDR3 DNA: TGTGCCATCAGTGGGACAGGGGAAGCTTTCTTT.

This sequence joins TRBV27 and TRBJ2-7, with D perhaps matching TRBD1 or TRBD2 (5 bases each). Germline CDR1 reads MNHEY; CDR2 reads SMNVEV (reference sequence). CDR3 size: 14 residues. V was trimmed by 5 bases and J by 0 bases, leaving 11 bases between them. In DNA form, the CDR3 reads TGTGCCAGCAGTACGGGGCCAAACTCCTACGAGCAGTACTTC. It is translated as CASSTGPNSYEQYF.

This clonotype has ten or more counts. The chain combines TRBV11-2 with TRBJ2-2; D possibly matches TRBD1 or TRBD2 (5 bases each). This CDR3 is built from 15 residues. With 0 bases removed from V and 16 bases from J, the gap between germline ends came to 21 bases. The germline gives CDR1 SGHAT, CDR2 FQNNGV. DNA of the CDR3: TGTGCCAGCAGCTTAGATGAGCTGTTAGGACAAGAGGGGTTTTTT. This encodes CASSLDELLGQEGFF.

This chain connects TRBV4-1 to TRBJ2-2; D not certain. Germline lookup yields CDR1 MGHRA and CDR2 YSYEKL. The V end lost 2 bases, the J end lost 0 bases, and 10 bases lay between the germline ends. The CDR3 is 16 residues long. The CDR3 is CASSQYPGSNTGELFF. The CDR3 bases are TGCGCCAGCAGCCAATATCCAGGCTCGAACACCGGGGAGCTGTTTTTT.

This clonotype showed up just a few times. This chain uses TRBV28 with TRBJ1-1; D uncertain. Germline V gene data show CDR1 as MDHEN and CDR2 as SYDVKM. With 3 bases removed from V and 6 bases from J, the gap between germline ends came to 23 bases. The CDR3 length is 17 residues. CDR3 bases: TGTGCCAGCAGTTTCTCGAGTATGGCACAAACTGGGCCTGAAGCTTTCTTT. Encoded protein: CASSFSSMAQTGPEAFF.

The J gene is TRBJ2-4, the V gene TRBV28; 13 bases fit TRBD2. CDR3 length: 15 amino acids. The germline gives CDR1 MDHEN, CDR2 SYDVKM. V dropped 3 bases and J dropped 5; count of bases not matched to a gene: 1. In nucleotides, the CDR3 is TGTGCCAGCAGTTTCGGACTAGCGGGGGAAAACATTCAGTACTTC. Its translation: CASSFGLAGENIQYF.

This clonotype was detected ten times or more. V and J are TRBV20-1 and TRBJ2-7; 7 positions match TRBD2. The CDR3 spans 14 residues. CDR1 DFQATT and CDR2 SNEGSKA come from the germline V gene (reference sequence). Trimming cost V 6 bases and J 5 bases; bases outside gene matches: 13. In nucleotides, the CDR3 is TGCAGTGCCCTACCGGGGCTAGCGGTGGACGAGCAGTACTTC. Residues: CSALPGLAVDEQYF.

This clonotype has just a few counts. The chain carries TRBV6-2 or TRBV6-3 and TRBJ2-4, with D perhaps TRBD1 or TRBD2 (6 bases each). This CDR3 has 15 residues. The V gene's germline CDR1 is MNHEY and CDR2 SVGEGT. Trimming shortened V by 6 bases and J by 1 base, and 13 bases separated the two germline ends. CDR3 residues: CASRDTGTAKNIQYF. CDR3 nucleotide sequence: TGTGCCAGCAGGGACACAGGGACTGCCAAAAACATTCAGTACTTC.

The chain carries TRBV19 and TRBJ2-1; 10 nucleotides agree with TRBD2. The trim removed 5 bases at V and 8 bases at J, leaving 9 bases unmatched. Germline CDR1 LNHDA, CDR2 SQIVND (reference sequence). CDR3 length equals 15 residues. CDR3 sequence reads: CASSPASGRSHEQFF. The CDR3 DNA reads TGTGCCAGTAGTCCGGCTAGCGGGAGATCCCATGAGCAGTTCTTC.

CDR3 in amino acids: CASSELWGKQENEQFF. Here the CDR3 DNA reads TGTGCCAGCAGTGAACTGTGGGGCAAACAAGAGAATGAGCAGTTCTTC. The chain joins TRBV2 to TRBJ2-1, with D possibly matching TRBD1 (5 bases). The CDR3 has 16 amino acids. Germline V CDR1 and CDR2: SNHLY, FYNNEI. Between the trimmed V and J ends, which lost 2 bases and 7 bases, there was a span of 18 bases.

This sequence joins TRBV7-4 and TRBJ2-1; TRBD2 is a possible D gene (5 bases). The CDR3 length is 19 residues. The germline V gene encodes CDR1 SGHVT and CDR2 SQSDAQ. V was clipped by 11 bases and J by 5 bases, with 34 bases between them. The DNA of the CDR3 is TGTGCCTCCTTCACAAGCCGTAGACCTAGCAGATGTAGGAACAATGAGCAGTTCTTC. Translated, it gives CASFTSRRPSRCRNNEQFF.

This clonotype was picked up many times. The rearrangement joins TRBV5-1 to TRBJ2-3, with 7 nucleotides matching TRBD2. The CDR3 runs 15 residues. Trimming cost V 2 bases and J 7 bases; bases outside gene matches: 10. CDR1 and CDR2 (germline): SGHRS, YFSETQ. This chain's CDR3 is CASSFGSGGVYTQYF. CDR3 DNA sequence: TGCGCCAGCAGCTTCGGGTCGGGAGGTGTATATACGCAGTATTTT. Drawing the rest from reference TRBV5-1 and TRBJ2-3, the complete variable domain is KAGVTQTPRYLIKTRGQQVTLSCSPISGHRSVSWYQQTPGQGLQFLFEYFSETQRNKGNFPGRFSGRQFSNSRSEMNVSTLELGDSALYLCASSFGSGGVYTQYFGPGTRLTVL.

The chain has TRBV27 and TRBJ2-3; D not certain. This CDR3 spans 13 amino acids. CDR1 MNHEY and CDR2 SMNVEV come from the germline V gene (reference sequence). V lost 4 bases and J lost 6, with 11 bases in between. The CDR3 region has the DNA TGTGCCAGCAGTTCCACGAGCGTGGATACGCAGTATTTT. This gives the protein CASSSTSVDTQYF.